This TCR beta chain appears in the sequencing data of a study of blood T cell repertoires in COVID-19. TCRdb's copy holds only in-frame clones and misses some; the assay was immunoSEQ multiplex PCR. This table has a few hundred thousand clones, under 90% appearing once. This receptor was taken from a woman younger than 35 with acute or convalescent COVID-19. The sequencing sample was made of peripheral blood.

CDR3 region: CASRSGRRMGEQYF. In DNA, the CDR3 is TGTGCCAGTCGTAGCGGGAGAAGGATGGGCGAGCAGTACTTC. The chain employs TRBV2 and TRBJ2-7; the match to TRBD2 covers 9 bases. The ends lost 9 bases at V and 6 bases at J; junction bases unmatched: 12. The CDR3 has 14 residues. CDR1 SNHLY and CDR2 FYNNEI come from the germline V gene.